One and the same sample provided the 32 T cell receptor beta chains below, sequenced in a study of CD8 T cells in ankylosing spondylitis (dated by TCRdb to 2016 to 2017). General findings and caveats noted by the study authors: A TCR beta motif of fewer than 10 highly homologous amino acid variants appeared characteristic of blood from ankylosing spondylitis patients.

Libraries were built with 5' RACE. The instrument was an Illumina HiSeq 2500. The raw public data were reprocessed by TCRdb itself: fastp quality trimming at Q25, MiXCR clonotype calling, in-frame beta chains only. Rows matching on CDR3 protein sequence are summarized as one entry with the most common DNA and genes. This sample lists approximately 520,000 distinct CDR3 sequences; approximately 5.3% were detected once. The ten biggest clones cover under 4.5% of the sample. For these TCRs, the target antigens are not known. Material for sequencing was blood, either unsorted or a sorted T cell fraction (not recorded which). Receptors were obtained from a male donor with ankylosing spondylitis.

This clonotype was seen repeatedly, ten times or more. This rearrangement joins TRBV5-1 to TRBJ1-1; D possibly corresponds to TRBD1 (6 bases). Germline V gene sequence: CDR1 SGHRS, CDR2 YFSETQ. This CDR3 is built from 16 residues. The V end was cut by 3 bases, the J end by 0 bases, with 15 bases between. The CDR3, as DNA: TGCGCCAGCAGCTCCGGACAGAGCCTCATGAACACTGAAGCTTTCTTT. Protein product: CASSSGQSLMNTEAFF.

V usage is TRBV20-1 and J usage is TRBJ2-4, with D hard to call. The germline V and J ends were trimmed by 0 bases and 4 bases, with 4 bases remaining between them. This CDR3 comprises 12 residues. Germline-derived CDR1 and CDR2 are DFQATT and SNEGSKA (reference sequence). The DNA for the CDR3 is TGCAGTGCTAGAGACTCTAAAAACATTCAGTACTTC. Protein: CSARDSKNIQYF.

This clonotype was observed at least ten times. CDR3 DNA: TGTGCCAGCATCTCCCGGGACAGGGGACCCCCCTACGAGCAGTACTTC. Protein: CASISRDRGPPYEQYF. The V gene is TRBV6-1, the J gene TRBJ2-7; 10 bases fit TRBD1. CDR1 and CDR2 from the germline V gene are MNHNS and SASEGT. The CDR3 runs 16 residues. V shed 7 bases, J shed 2 bases, and the junction held 11 bases outside the gene matches.

This clonotype was counted ten times or more. The chain carries TRBV7-9 and TRBJ2-3; 8 bases fit TRBD2. J was trimmed by 2 bases and V by 5 bases; bases with no gene match: 6. CDR3 size: 15 residues. Germline V gene data show CDR1 as SEHNR and CDR2 as FQNEAQ (reference sequence). The CDR3 DNA reads as TGTGCCAGCAGCCTTACACTAGCGGACACAGATACGCAGTATTTT. Translation: CASSLTLADTDTQYF.

This clonotype was seen only a few times. This rearrangement joins TRBV6-2 or TRBV6-3 to TRBJ1-6; no definite D call. CDR1 is MNHEY and CDR2 is SVGEGT in the germline V gene. V was clipped by 8 bases and J by 2 bases, with 13 bases between them. The CDR3 totals 15 residues. In DNA, the CDR3 is TGTGCCAGCGGAGCCCGAATGGCCTATAATTCACCCCTCCACTTT. Protein sequence: CASGARMAYNSPLHF.

This clonotype was recorded many times. Germline is not matched at one junction end, which may reflect a read error. The gene calls are TRBV5-1 and TRBJ2-7, with D possibly TRBD2 on 6 matching bases. The germline V gene has CDR1 SGHRS and CDR2 YFSETQ. The CDR3 is made up of 14 amino acids. CDR3: CASSLGGGTYEQYF. In DNA, the CDR3 is TGTGCCAGCAGTTTGGGAGGAGGAACCTACGAGCAGTACTTC.

In this sample, this clonotype turned up many times. The chain links TRBV12-3 or TRBV12-4 to TRBJ2-1; D is uncertain. The germline V and J ends were trimmed by 3 bases and 7 bases, with 13 bases remaining between them. The length of the CDR3 is 14 residues. The CDR3 protein is CASSLGFVPNEQFF. The DNA for the CDR3 is TGTGCCAGCAGTTTGGGATTTGTTCCTAATGAGCAGTTCTTC.

This clonotype came up many times. The CDR3 is CAISDDRSPNSPLHF. For the CDR3, the DNA is TGTGCCATCAGTGACGACAGGAGCCCAAATTCACCCCTCCACTTT. The chain recombines TRBV10-3 with TRBJ1-6, with D perhaps TRBD1 (6 bases). Per germline, CDR1 ENHRY and CDR2 SYGVKD. Trimming shortened V by 3 bases and J by 7 bases, and 13 bases separated the two germline ends. The CDR3 contains 15 residues.

The chain joins TRBV7-9 to TRBJ1-1; tentative D call: TRBD1 (5 bases). Trimming stripped 3 bases from V and 1 base from J, with 9 bases between. CDR3 length: 14 amino acids. The germline V gene has CDR1 SEHNR and CDR2 FQNEAQ (reference sequence). CDR3 bases: TGTGCCAGCAGCTTTAGGGACCCGAACACTGAAGCTTTCTTT. It encodes CASSFRDPNTEAFF.

This clonotype was detected ten times or more. CDR3 region: CATSGALTRETQYF. CDR3 sequence (DNA): TGTGCCACCAGTGGGGCTCTTACGAGGGAGACCCAGTACTTC. This chain links TRBV24-1 with TRBJ2-5; D uncertain. Deletions cut 5 bases from V and 5 bases from J, with 14 bases between. The CDR3 has 14 amino acids. Germline CDR1 KGHDR, CDR2 SFDVKD.

The V gene is TRBV6-2 or TRBV6-3, the J gene TRBJ2-1; 14 nucleotides line up with TRBD2. The V gene's germline CDR1 is MNHEY and CDR2 SVGEGT. The CDR3 consists of 18 residues. V was clipped by 6 bases and J by 4 bases; unmatched bases: 11. The CDR3 region is CASSAMGTSGRVYNEQFF. The CDR3, as DNA: TGTGCCAGCAGCGCGATGGGGACTAGCGGGAGAGTTTACAATGAGCAGTTCTTC.

This clonotype occurred many times. CDR3 in amino acids: CASSWDRGGGTEAFF. The CDR3 DNA sequence: TGTGCCAGCAGTTGGGACAGGGGAGGGGGCACTGAAGCTTTCTTT. The chain couples TRBV27 to TRBJ1-1; TRBD1 matches 10 bases. J gave up 4 bases and V 4 bases, and 6 bases lay outside the gene matches. CDR3 length equals 15 residues. Germline CDR1 is MNHEY and CDR2 is SMNVEV (reference sequence).

This clonotype was observed at least ten times. This chain connects TRBV20-1 to TRBJ2-5, with TRBD2 matching over 11 bases. The germline gives CDR1 DFQATT, CDR2 SNEGSKA (reference sequence). The J segment lost 2 bases and the V segment lost 1 base, leaving 9 bases of the junction unmatched. The CDR3 length is 17 residues. Here the CDR3 DNA reads TGCAGTGCTAGAGGGGCTAGCGGGGGGACCCTTCAAGAGACCCAGTACTTC. Its translation is CSARGASGGTLQETQYF.

This clonotype was seen only once. A read error may account for a junction end that differs from germline. V is TRBV10-3 and J is TRBJ2-7, with 9 bases that match TRBD1. The CDR3 sequence is 15 residues long. Germline CDR1 is ENHRY and CDR2 is SYGVKD. The CDR3 nucleotides read TGTGTCATCCGCGATACCCCGGGACAGGGTTACGAGAAGTACTTC. The encoded protein is CVIRDTPGQGYEKYF.

This clonotype was picked up many times. The chain combines TRBV6-1 with TRBJ2-1, with 8 bases identical to TRBD1. CDR3 length equals 15 residues. Germline-derived CDR1 and CDR2 are MNHNS and SASEGT. Trimming at V came to 7 bases and at J to 2 bases, leaving 7 bases not matched to a gene. CDR3 residues: CASMTGDLTYNEQFF. DNA for the CDR3: TGTGCCAGCATGACAGGGGACCTAACCTACAATGAGCAGTTCTTC.

Ten or more counts support this clonotype. The gene calls are TRBV7-9 and TRBJ1-5; no firm D call. The germline V and J ends were trimmed by 4 bases and 5 bases, with 9 bases remaining between them. This CDR3 spans 13 amino acids. Germline lookup yields CDR1 SEHNR and CDR2 FQNEAQ (reference sequence). The CDR3 is CASSSNGYQPQHF. CDR3 bases: TGTGCCAGCAGCTCTAATGGTTATCAGCCCCAGCATTTT. The entire variable domain, with the rest obtained from reference TRBV7-9 and TRBJ1-5, is as follows: DTGVSQNPRHKITKRGQNVTFRCDPISEHNRLYWYRQTLGQGPEFLTYFQNEAQLEKSRLLSDRFSAERPKGSFSTLEIQRTEQGDSAMYLCASSSNGYQPQHFGDGTRLSIL.

This clonotype was observed a handful of times. The J gene is TRBJ2-1, the V gene TRBV7-2; D is undetermined. Trimming pared 1 base from V and 2 bases from J, leaving 6 bases between. Per germline, CDR1 SGHTA and CDR2 FQGNSA. The length of the CDR3 is 14 residues. CDR3 protein: CASSLVSTYNEQFF. The CDR3 DNA sequence: TGTGCCAGCAGCTTAGTGAGTACCTACAATGAGCAGTTCTTC.

This clonotype was recorded at least ten times. The chain employs TRBV24-1 and TRBJ2-1; D is possibly TRBD1 (6 bases). This CDR3 has 17 amino acids. The V and J ends lost 1 base and 4 bases respectively, with 16 bases between them. Germline V CDR1 and CDR2: KGHDR, SFDVKD. CDR3 bases: TGTGCCACCAGTGATTTAGGGGGAACTGGGGAATACAATGAGCAGTTCTTC. Amino acids: CATSDLGGTGEYNEQFF.

In this sample, this clonotype turned up many times. The chain couples TRBV7-2 to TRBJ2-3; no definite D call. Germline loops: CDR1 SGHTA, CDR2 FQGNSA. Deletions cut 5 bases from V and 8 bases from J, with 8 bases between. The CDR3 sequence is 11 residues long. The CDR3 sequence is CASSPLVTQYF. CDR3 DNA sequence: TGTGCCAGCAGCCCCCTTGTTACGCAGTATTTT.

This clonotype was recorded many times. As DNA, the CDR3 is TGCAGTGCTGCGGACTTTTCTAGCACAGATACGCAGTATTTT. Its translation: CSAADFSSTDTQYF. The chain is built from TRBV20-1 and TRBJ2-3, with D perhaps matching TRBD2 (5 bases). Deletions cut 5 bases from V and 0 bases from J, with 12 bases between. From germline, CDR1 is DFQATT and CDR2 SNEGSKA (reference sequence). The CDR3 runs 14 residues.

This clonotype has at least ten counts. The rearrangement links TRBV20-1 to TRBJ2-7; possibly TRBD1 for D (6 bases). CDR1 is DFQATT and CDR2 is SNEGSKA in the germline V gene (reference sequence). Between the trimmed V and J ends, which lost 4 bases and 0 bases, there was a span of 16 bases. The CDR3 has 15 residues. Here the CDR3 DNA reads TGCAGTGCTAAAATCGGGACACTTAGCTCCTACGAGCAGTACTTC. Translating gives CSAKIGTLSSYEQYF.

This clonotype was detected ten times or more. As DNA, the CDR3 is TGCGCCAGCAGCCAGGGCGGTCTAAATGAAAAACTGTTTTTT. Translated: CASSQGGLNEKLFF. The chain employs TRBV4-3 and TRBJ1-4; D not certain. Trimming took off 3 bases at V and 5 bases at J, with 10 bases between the two ends. CDR1 is LGHNA and CDR2 is YSLEER in the germline V gene. This CDR3 region has 14 residues.

This clonotype was counted ten times or more. This chain connects TRBV12-3 or TRBV12-4 to TRBJ1-1; 8 nucleotides line up with TRBD1. CDR3 length equals 16 residues. The J segment lost 0 bases and the V segment lost 6 bases, leaving 9 bases of the junction unmatched. The CDR3 loop reads CASSEGDRYMNTEAFF. The DNA of the CDR3 is TGTGCCAGCAGCGAGGGGGACAGGTACATGAACACTGAAGCTTTCTTT.

The chain is built from TRBV11-2 and TRBJ1-1; D remains ambiguous. V was shortened by 7 bases and J by 0 bases, with 12 bases between the two germline ends. The germline V gene encodes CDR1 SGHAT and CDR2 FQNNGV. CDR3 size: 14 residues. DNA of the CDR3: TGTGCCAGCACCCTGGGCCTAATGAACACTGAAGCTTTCTTT. Its translation: CASTLGLMNTEAFF.

This clonotype was observed many times. The chain combines TRBV12-3 or TRBV12-4 with TRBJ2-5, with D perhaps given as TRBD1 or TRBD2 (5 bases each). V dropped 6 bases and J dropped 9 bases, with 14 bases sitting between them. This CDR3 region has 12 residues. CDR3 coding DNA: TGTGCCAGCAGCCGCCCCGGGGCGGCCCAGTACTTC. As protein: CASSRPGAAQYF.

This clonotype was observed a few times. This may be a read error, as it is one base from a much larger clone. This chain uses TRBV6-1 with TRBJ2-7; TRBD1 might be the D (6 bases). CDR1 is MNHNS and CDR2 is SASEGT in the germline V gene. This CDR3 is 14 amino acids long. In DNA form, the CDR3 reads TGTGCCAGCAGGGGCACAGGGAGCAGCTACGGGCAGTACTTC. It yields the protein CASRGTGSSYGQYF.

This clonotype was seen repeatedly, ten times or more. The genes are TRBV20-1 and TRBJ2-3, with D perhaps TRBD2 (5 bases). Germline CDR1 is DFQATT and CDR2 is SNEGSKA (reference sequence). V was cut by 7 bases and J by 0 bases, with 8 bases left in between. CDR3 length: 12 amino acids. The CDR3 spells CSGRTSTDTQYF. In DNA, the CDR3 is TGCAGTGGCAGGACTAGCACAGATACGCAGTATTTT.

This clonotype showed up many times. The V call is TRBV29-1, the J call TRBJ2-7; 8 bases line up with TRBD1. Germline CDR1 is SQVTM and CDR2 is ANQGSEA. The trim removed 5 bases at V and 0 bases at J, leaving 6 bases unmatched. The length of the CDR3 is 14 residues. The CDR3 DNA reads as TGCAGCGTTAGACAGGGGAGGAACTCCTACGAGCAGTACTTC. Translating it yields CSVRQGRNSYEQYF.

This clonotype appeared many times. The gene calls are TRBV12-3 or TRBV12-4 and TRBJ1-5; D call uncertain. With 3 bases removed from V and 0 bases from J, the gap between germline ends came to 12 bases. The CDR3 extends over 16 amino acids. CDR3 DNA sequence: TGTGCCAGCAGTTTGGGCAGGAGGTATAGCAATCAGCCCCAGCATTTT. It is translated as CASSLGRRYSNQPQHF.

The chain combines TRBV7-2 with TRBJ2-1; D ambiguous. Germline V gene sequence: CDR1 SGHTA, CDR2 FQGNSA. V was cut by 1 base and J by 2 bases, with 6 bases left in between. The CDR3 consists of 14 residues. Written as DNA, the CDR3 is TGTGCCAGCAGCTTAGTTCCAGCCTACAATGAGCAGTTCTTC. This translates into CASSLVPAYNEQFF.

This clonotype was seen ten or more times. The gene calls are TRBV20-1 and TRBJ1-4; 7 bases match TRBD1. CDR3 size: 14 residues. Germline V gene sequence: CDR1 DFQATT, CDR2 SNEGSKA (reference sequence). The V segment lost 2 bases and the J segment 8 bases; nucleotides outside the gene matches: 8. The CDR3, as DNA: TGCAGTGCTAGAATGTCAGGGGGTGGCGAAAAACTGTTTTTT. It specifies CSARMSGGGEKLFF.

This chain links TRBV20-1 with TRBJ2-6, with 7 bases matching TRBD1. The trim removed 4 bases at V and 11 bases at J, leaving 11 bases unmatched. This CDR3 is built from 14 residues. From germline, CDR1 is DFQATT and CDR2 SNEGSKA (reference sequence). The CDR3 loop reads CSAIPDRERDVLTF. The CDR3 DNA reads TGCAGTGCTATTCCTGACAGGGAACGCGACGTCCTGACTTTC.